One sample yielded the 23 T cell receptor beta chains listed below, sequenced in a study of T cells in Graves' hyperthyroidism and ophthalmopathy. Amplified TCR beta CDR3 regions derived from RNA transcripts. Researchers ran a first-round RT-PCR on the TCR CDR3 using the HTBI primer set. One entry per CDR3 protein results from TCRdb running MiXCR on the multiplex PCR reads. The sample lists under 650,000 distinct CDR3 sequences; roughly 15% were seen once. The sample taken for sequencing was blood. The receptor set was obtained from a woman aged 25 to 39 with Graves' hyperthyroidism.

The gene calls are TRBV5-4 and TRBJ1-2; D not certain. The length of the CDR3 is 16 residues. CDR1 SGHNT and CDR2 YYREEE come from the germline V gene (reference sequence). The V end lost 3 bases, the J end lost 8 bases, and 23 bases lay between the germline ends. CDR3 DNA sequence: TGTGCCAGCAGCTCGTCCCGTGAGGGAGTAGGTACGGGCTACACCTTC. This sequence encodes CASSSSREGVGTGYTF.

This clonotype was detected a few times. CDR3 coding DNA: TGTGCCAGTAATAACAGGGGGCACGCTTACGAGCAGTACTTC. Its protein product is CASNNRGHAYEQYF. The chain combines TRBV19 with TRBJ2-7; TRBD1 matches 9 bases. This CDR3 comprises 14 residues. Per the germline V gene, CDR1 is LNHDA and CDR2 is SQIVND (reference sequence). The trim removed 7 bases at V and 4 bases at J, leaving 8 bases unmatched.

In this sample, this clonotype turned up many times. This rearrangement joins TRBV30 to TRBJ2-3, with D possibly called TRBD1 or TRBD2 (5 bases each). Trimming took 1 base from V and 0 from J, leaving 11 bases between them. Germline V gene lookup returns CDR1 GTSNPN and CDR2 SVGIG (reference sequence). This CDR3 is built from 15 residues. The DNA of the CDR3 is TGTGCCTGGAGTGGTCGGGGCCCCAGCACAGATACGCAGTATTTT. This codes for CAWSGRGPSTDTQYF.

This clonotype showed up just a few times. The V call is TRBV9, the J call TRBJ2-1, with 13 bases lining up with TRBD2. This CDR3 is 14 amino acids long. V shed 3 bases, J shed 7 bases, and the junction held 1 base outside the gene matches. Looked up from germline, CDR1 is SGDLS and CDR2 is YYNGEE. CDR3 nucleotide sequence: TGTGCCAGCAGCGCGACTAGCGGGAGGAATGAGCAGTTCTTC. Its protein is CASSATSGRNEQFF.

V usage is TRBV10-3 and J usage is TRBJ2-7; 14 bases are shared with TRBD2. Per germline, CDR1 ENHRY and CDR2 SYGVKD. The J segment lost 2 bases and the V segment lost 4 bases, leaving 1 base of the junction unmatched. The length of the CDR3 is 15 residues. The CDR3 here is CAISAGLAGAYEQYF. CDR3 nucleotide sequence: TGTGCCATCAGTGCGGGACTAGCGGGAGCCTACGAGCAGTACTTC.

Note on this clonotype: One junction end does not reproduce the germline sequence, and a read error may be involved. V gene TRBV4-1 combines with J gene TRBJ1-1; maybe TRBD1 (5 bases). The CDR3 is 17 amino acids. Germline V lookup: CDR1 MGHRA, CDR2 YSYEKL. CDR3 coding DNA: TGCGCCAGCAGCCAAGGTTCAGGGTTCCCCATGAACACTGATGCTTTCTTT. It encodes CASSQGSGFPMNTDAFF.

The chain employs TRBV20-1 and TRBJ1-2; 9 nucleotides agree with TRBD1. V gave up 2 bases and J gave up 4 bases; unmatched junction bases: 5. From germline, CDR1 is DFQATT and CDR2 SNEGSKA (reference sequence). The CDR3 consists of 14 residues. CDR3 sequence (DNA): TGCAGTGCTAGACCCGGGACAGGGAGCTATGGCTACACCTTC. Amino acids: CSARPGTGSYGYTF.

This clonotype was counted ten times or more. The V and J genes are TRBV28 and TRBJ2-1; D uncertain. Germline loops: CDR1 MDHEN, CDR2 SYDVKM. The CDR3 runs 15 residues. Trimming shortened V by 3 bases and J by 8 bases, and 17 bases separated the two germline ends. CDR3 in DNA: TGTGCCAGCAGTTTCACCCGATCAAGGAAGGATGAGCAGTTCTTC. Residues: CASSFTRSRKDEQFF. Drawing the rest from reference TRBV28 and TRBJ2-1, the complete variable domain is DVKVTQSSRYLVKRTGEKVFLECVQDMDHENMFWYRQDPGLGLRLIYFSYDVKMKEKGDIPEGYSVSREKKERFSLILESASTNQTSMYLCASSFTRSRKDEQFFGPGTRLTVL.

Comment on this clonotype: A read error may account for a junction end that differs from germline. The chain is built from TRBV10-3 and TRBJ2-5, with no clear D. The CDR3 extends over 15 amino acids. Germline CDR1 and CDR2: ENHRY and SYGVKD. The CDR3 nucleotides are TGCTCCATCAGTCCTCGGACCGGCGACCAAGAGACCCAGTACTTC. Amino acids: CSISPRTGDQETQYF.

About this clonotype: A much larger clone differs from this one at a single base, so this may be a read error. This chain uses TRBV5-1 with TRBJ2-5, with a possible D match to TRBD2 (6 bases). Between the trimmed V and J ends, which lost 4 bases and 5 bases, there was a span of 18 bases. There are 15 residues in the CDR3. CDR1 SGHRS and CDR2 YFSETQ come from the germline V gene. In nucleotides, the CDR3 is TGCGCCAGCAGCGCCTCGCTAGCGTCGGCGGAGACCCAGTACTTC. The encoded protein is CASSASLASAETQYF.

This clonotype has a count of ten or more. CDR3 region: CASSTQRLAGAADTQYF. The DNA of the CDR3 is TGTGCCAGCAGTACACAACGACTAGCGGGAGCGGCAGATACGCAGTATTTT. This chain connects TRBV28 to TRBJ2-3, with 12 nucleotides matching TRBD2. This CDR3 comprises 17 residues. Germline CDR1 reads MDHEN; CDR2 reads SYDVKM. Trimming removed 5 bases from V and 4 bases from J; junction bases left unmatched: 10.

Comment on this clonotype: This may arise from a read error, as a much more abundant clone is one base away. It is likely a read error, because the conserved phenylalanine at the end of the CDR3 is missing. The chain couples TRBV20-1 to TRBJ1-2; the match to TRBD1 covers 10 bases. Losses at the gene ends were 1 base for V and 5 bases for J; bases not matched to a gene: 4. The CDR3 covers 14 residues. Per the germline V gene, CDR1 is DFQATT and CDR2 is SNEGSKA (reference sequence). The CDR3 coding sequence is TGCAGTGCTAGAGCTACGGACAGGGGGTATGGCTACACCCTC. Translated, it gives CSARATDRGYGYTL.

This sequence joins TRBV20-1 and TRBJ2-4; TRBD1 agrees at 7 bases. The CDR3 spans 15 residues. CDR1 DFQATT and CDR2 SNEGSKA come from the germline V gene (reference sequence). After removal of 1 base from V and 3 bases from J, the junction contained 6 bases not matched to a gene. The CDR3 reads CSARVTGFSKNIQYF. In DNA form, the CDR3 reads TGCAGTGCTAGAGTGACAGGGTTTAGCAAAAACATTCAGTACTTC.

This clonotype has a count of ten or more. The chain has TRBV6-2 or TRBV6-3 and TRBJ2-7; a weak D match, TRBD2 (5 bases). Trimming removed 7 bases from V and 2 bases from J, with 18 bases in between. The CDR3 consists of 15 residues. Germline V gene lookup returns CDR1 MNHEY and CDR2 SVGEGT. In nucleotides, the CDR3 is TGTGCCAGCACCCGACGAGAGGGCTTCCCCTACGAGCAGTACTTC. Its translation: CASTRREGFPYEQYF.

The chain couples TRBV19 to TRBJ1-1, with TRBD1 as a possible D gene (6 bases). Germline CDR1 is LNHDA and CDR2 is SQIVND (reference sequence). V shed 6 bases and J shed 0 bases, with 14 bases lying between them. CDR3 length equals 15 residues. CDR3 residues: CASRLPTGLNTEAFF. The CDR3 nucleotides read TGTGCCAGTAGACTCCCGACAGGATTGAACACTGAAGCTTTCTTT.

In its sample, this clonotype was seen many times. V is TRBV12-3 or TRBV12-4 and J is TRBJ1-2, with D possibly being TRBD1 (6 bases). With 3 bases removed from V and 8 bases from J, the gap between germline ends came to 16 bases. CDR3 size: 14 residues. In DNA, the CDR3 is TGTGCCAGCAGTTTGCCCTTCCTGGGGGCGGGCTACACCTTC. Protein sequence: CASSLPFLGAGYTF.

This clonotype was detected ten times or more. The chain combines TRBV20-1 with TRBJ2-7; D is perhaps TRBD2 (5 bases). Germline V gene data show CDR1 as DFQATT and CDR2 as SNEGSKA (reference sequence). This CDR3 comprises 10 residues. V was trimmed by 5 bases and J by 6 bases, leaving 8 bases between them. CDR3 sequence reads: CSALRGEQYF. CDR3 nucleotides: TGCAGTGCTCTCCGGGGCGAGCAGTACTTC.

In this sample, this clonotype turned up a few times. The chain recombines TRBV5-8 with TRBJ1-1, with 8 nucleotides matching TRBD1. CDR1 is SGHTS, CDR2 YDEGEE, per germline. J gave up 1 base and V 4 bases, and 6 bases lay outside the gene matches. This CDR3 region has 15 residues. This CDR3 is CASSARGLGNTEAFF. The CDR3 nucleotides are TGTGCCAGCAGCGCCAGGGGGCTGGGGAACACTGAAGCTTTCTTT.

This clonotype was recorded many times. The rearrangement links TRBV20-1 to TRBJ2-7; D possibly matches TRBD1 or TRBD2 (5 bases each). Per germline, CDR1 DFQATT and CDR2 SNEGSKA (reference sequence). V lost 3 bases and J lost 2, with 14 bases in between. This CDR3 is 14 amino acids long. DNA for the CDR3: TGCAGTGCTAGTACCCCTCGGGGCACCTACGAGCAGTACTTC. It yields the protein CSASTPRGTYEQYF.

Ten or more counts support this clonotype. V and J are TRBV6-1 and TRBJ2-7; D is ambiguous. Germline-derived CDR1 and CDR2 are MNHNS and SASEGT. V was shortened by 5 bases and J by 4 bases, with 6 bases between the two germline ends. CDR3 size: 11 residues. The CDR3 DNA reads as TGTGCCAGCAGTAACATGTACGAGCAGTACTTC. Translating gives CASSNMYEQYF.

This clonotype was recorded many times. The V and J genes are TRBV20-1 and TRBJ2-7; 10 bases map to TRBD1. The germline CDR1 and CDR2 sequences are DFQATT and SNEGSKA (reference sequence). Losses at the gene ends were 3 bases for V and 7 bases for J; bases not matched to a gene: 9. The CDR3 has 14 residues. The CDR3 here is CSASRRDRGGEQYF. CDR3 nucleotide sequence: TGCAGTGCTAGTCGAAGGGACAGGGGTGGGGAGCAGTACTTC.

This clonotype showed up many times. V is TRBV2 and J is TRBJ1-1; tentatively, D is TRBD1 (6 bases). Trimming took off 3 bases at V and 1 base at J, with 18 bases between the two ends. Germline V lookup: CDR1 SNHLY, CDR2 FYNNEI. The CDR3 is made up of 17 amino acids. CDR3 nucleotides: TGTGCCAGCAGTGATCCTTTTACCCCGACAGGGAACACTGAAGCTTTCTTT. This sequence encodes CASSDPFTPTGNTEAFF.

Ten or more counts support this clonotype. The J gene is TRBJ2-1, the V gene TRBV27, with D possibly being TRBD2 (5 bases). Germline V CDR1 and CDR2: MNHEY, SMNVEV (reference sequence). V was cut by 3 bases and J by 9 bases, with 15 bases left in between. The CDR3 spans 14 residues. CDR3 region: CASSFPGVGSEQFF. The CDR3 DNA reads as TGTGCCAGCAGTTTTCCCGGGGTAGGAAGTGAGCAGTTCTTC.